This note documents a single TCR beta chain sequence. This sample was taken from a study of blood T cell repertoires in COVID-19. Background on the study: T cells, B-cell-depleted T cells, or PBMCs provided the cDNA or gDNA that served as material.

Followed longitudinally, the Seattle patients had been enrolled during active infection. How the authors handled the data: Amplification from reference gene primers served as the basis for estimated nucleated cell counts. The table came from immunoSEQ multiplex PCR; TCRdb's copy has only in-frame clones and leaves some out. The D gene and trimming were derived from the DNA, and the V and J assignments and clone size from that table. The repertoire holds approximately 530,000 clones, with about 88% as singletons. V dropped 0 bases and J dropped 6; count of bases not matched to a gene: 9. There are 17 residues in the CDR3. Germline values: CDR1 LNHNV, CDR2 YYDKDF (reference sequence).

This receptor was obtained from a woman in her 50s with COVID-19, enrolled during active disease. V usage is TRBV15 and J usage is TRBJ2-2; TRBD2 aligns across 8 bases. Sequencing input: peripheral blood. Here the CDR3 DNA reads TGTGCCACCAGCAGAGATCTTGGTAGCGGGGTCGCCGGGGAGCTGTTTTTT. This sequence encodes CATSRDLGSGVAGELFF.